Each of the 25 T cell receptor beta chains below was sequenced from the same sample in a study of CD4+ T cells in melanoma. TCRdb's copy holds only in-frame clones and misses some; the assay was immunoSEQ multiplex PCR. The sample yields around 130,000 clones, around 90% seen once. All receptors come from a human donor with melanoma.

The chain uses TRBV6-5 and TRBJ2-1; 8 positions agree with TRBD2. CDR1 and CDR2 from the germline V gene are MNHEY and SVGAGI. There are 13 residues in the CDR3. Germline trimming cut 4 bases from V and 10 bases from J; bases unmatched to any gene: 6. CDR3 nucleotides: TGTGCCAGCAGTTCCAGCCAGCGGGAGGAGCAGTTCTTC. Its translation: CASSSSQREEQFF.

This sequence joins TRBV9 and TRBJ1-1; 7 bases align to TRBD1. After removal of 4 bases from V and 3 bases from J, the junction contained 3 bases not matched to a gene. In germline, CDR1 is SGDLS, CDR2 YYNGEE. The CDR3 extends over 13 amino acids. The CDR3 DNA is TGTGCCAGCAGCAAGGGGGCCGACACTGAAGCTTTCTTT. It translates to CASSKGADTEAFF. The whole variable domain, remainder taken from reference TRBV9 and TRBJ1-1, is DSGVTQTPKHLITATGQRVTLRCSPRSGDLSVYWYQQSLDQGLQFLIQYYNGEERAKGNILERFSAQQFPDLHSELNLSSLELGDSALYFCASSKGADTEAFFGQGTRLTVV.

The rearrangement joins TRBV2 to TRBJ1-2, with a tentative D call TRBD1 (6 bases). Germline loops: CDR1 SNHLY, CDR2 FYNNEI. Trimming took 5 bases from V and 4 from J, leaving 11 bases between them. There are 13 residues in the CDR3. CDR3 nucleotides: TGTGCCAGCAGTCCACAGGGCGCCTATGGCTACACCTTC. This codes for CASSPQGAYGYTF.

The rearrangement joins TRBV27 to TRBJ2-3; perhaps TRBD2 as D (5 bases). The germline V and J ends were trimmed by 3 bases and 0 bases, with 10 bases remaining between them. CDR1 MNHEY and CDR2 SMNVEV come from the germline V gene (reference sequence). The CDR3 has 15 residues. The CDR3 nucleotides read TGTGCCAGCAGTTTTCGGGCGGGTAGCACAGATACGCAGTATTTT. It encodes CASSFRAGSTDTQYF.

This chain connects TRBV5-6 to TRBJ1-5, with 9 bases aligning to TRBD1. This CDR3 is 15 amino acids long. In germline, CDR1 is SGHDT, CDR2 YYEEEE. The V and J ends lost 2 bases and 5 bases, in that order; junction bases with no gene match: 5. In DNA, the CDR3 is TGTGCCAGCAGCTTTACAGGGGGCTTCGATCAGCCCCAGCATTTT. Encoded protein: CASSFTGGFDQPQHF.

This chain uses TRBV6-1 with TRBJ1-2, with D perhaps TRBD1 (5 bases). This CDR3 has 13 amino acids. Per germline, CDR1 MNHNS and CDR2 SASEGT. V dropped 7 bases and J dropped 5 bases, with 14 bases sitting between them. For the CDR3, the DNA is TGTGCCAGCATACCCGGGGCTGATTATGGCTACACCTTC. The encoded protein is CASIPGADYGYTF.

This chain connects TRBV4-2 to TRBJ2-5; D call uncertain. Germline V gives CDR1 LGHNA, CDR2 YNFKEQ. CDR3 size: 14 residues. Trimming stripped 0 bases from V and 5 bases from J, with 10 bases between. The CDR3 here is CASSQDLGAETQYF. DNA of the CDR3: TGTGCCAGCAGCCAAGATCTGGGCGCTGAGACCCAGTACTTC.

The chain combines TRBV4-1 with TRBJ2-7, with unresolved D. In germline, CDR1 is MGHRA, CDR2 YSYEKL. V lost 0 bases, J lost 3 bases, and 15 bases lay in between. The CDR3 totals 16 residues. The CDR3 region has the DNA TGCGCCAGCAGCCAAGACCCGGCAGGTCCGTTCTACGAGCAGTACTTC. Its translation: CASSQDPAGPFYEQYF.

The gene calls are TRBV5-1 and TRBJ1-5, with 8 bases fitting TRBD1. This CDR3 is 16 amino acids long. Trimming took 4 bases from V and 3 from J; bases not matched to a gene: 9. CDR1 is SGHRS and CDR2 is YFSETQ in the germline V gene. DNA for the CDR3: TGCGCCAGCAGCCTCGGGACAGGAGAACCCAATCAGCCCCAGCATTTT. This sequence encodes CASSLGTGEPNQPQHF.

V usage is TRBV6-1 and J usage is TRBJ2-5, with 8 bases aligning to TRBD1. CDR3 length: 17 amino acids. The V gene end was trimmed by 7 bases and the J gene end by 7 bases; junction bases not matched to a gene: 20. CDR1 MNHNS and CDR2 SASEGT come from the germline V gene. CDR3 residues: CASIEGDQGAPRRTQYF. CDR3 nucleotides: TGTGCCAGCATTGAGGGGGACCAGGGGGCGCCAAGACGGACCCAGTACTTC.

As regards this clone: A read error is likely, as this CDR3 ends without the conserved phenylalanine or tryptophan. The DNA is left out, because the CDR3 cannot be placed on it with certainty; the CDR3 is given as TCRdb lists it. The chain employs TRBV6-1 and TRBJ1-1; TRBD1 is taken as the D call from the table, unchecked against the DNA. The CDR3 is 11 residues long, ends included. Germline CDR1 MNHNS, CDR2 SASEGT. CDR3 amino acids: CASGGGPGTLV.

V usage is TRBV2 and J usage is TRBJ1-1; weak D call: TRBD1 (5 bases). V lost 3 bases, J lost 1 base, and 12 bases lay in between. CDR3 length equals 15 residues. The germline gives CDR1 SNHLY, CDR2 FYNNEI. The DNA for the CDR3 is TGTGCCAGCAGTGATGTGGGGGTCTGGAACACTGAAGCTTTCTTT. Translating gives CASSDVGVWNTEAFF.

In nucleotides, the CDR3 is TGTGCCAGCAGTGGGGATAGCGGGGGGCTCCTTGGGCAGTACTTC. It encodes CASSGDSGGLLGQYF. V usage is TRBV2 and J usage is TRBJ2-7; 10 bases match TRBD2. The V gene end was trimmed by 4 bases and the J gene end by 9 bases; junction bases not matched to a gene: 12. The CDR3 loop spans 15 amino acids. Germline CDR1 is SNHLY and CDR2 is FYNNEI. The whole variable domain, filled in from reference TRBV2 and TRBJ2-7, reads EPEVTQTPSHQVTQMGQEVILRCVPISNHLYFYWYRQILGQKVEFLVSFYNNEISEKSEIFDDQFSVERPDGSNFTLKIRSTKLEDSAMYFCASSGDSGGLLGQYFGPGTRLTVT.

The V call is TRBV5-1, the J call TRBJ1-1, with 7 bases aligning to TRBD1. The ends lost 4 bases at V and 4 bases at J; junction bases unmatched: 10. The CDR3 consists of 15 residues. Germline V lookup: CDR1 SGHRS, CDR2 YFSETQ. Written as DNA, the CDR3 is TGCGCCAGCAGCGTAAAGGGGGCGCGGGGCACTGAAGCTTTCTTT. This encodes CASSVKGARGTEAFF. Full variable domain (remainder filled in from reference TRBV5-1 and TRBJ1-1): KAGVTQTPRYLIKTRGQQVTLSCSPISGHRSVSWYQQTPGQGLQFLFEYFSETQRNKGNFPGRFSGRQFSNSRSEMNVSTLELGDSALYLCASSVKGARGTEAFFGQGTRLTVV.

This rearrangement joins TRBV9 to TRBJ2-5; the D is unclear. The CDR3 spans 14 residues. Trimming cost V 5 bases and J 1 base, with 12 bases left between them. Germline CDR1 reads SGDLS; CDR2 reads YYNGEE. The CDR3 protein is CASSLDLIQETQYF. The CDR3 DNA is TGTGCCAGCAGTCTCGACCTAATCCAAGAGACCCAGTACTTC.

The chain combines TRBV12-5 with TRBJ1-1; no clear D gene. In germline, CDR1 is LGHNT, CDR2 FRNRAP. This CDR3 comprises 12 residues. Trimming pared 5 bases from V and 9 bases from J, leaving 13 bases between. The DNA for the CDR3 is TGTGCTAGTGGTCCCCGTCTATCCAAAGCTTTCTTT. Translating it yields CASGPRLSKAFF.

In DNA form, the CDR3 reads TGCGCCAGCAGCTTGGATCTGGGGGCAGGGACCAACGTCCTGACTTTC. It translates to CASSLDLGAGTNVLTF. The rearrangement links TRBV5-1 to TRBJ2-6, with a possible D match to TRBD1 (6 bases). Trimming removed 0 bases from V and 8 bases from J, with 15 bases in between. The V gene's germline CDR1 is SGHRS and CDR2 YFSETQ. The CDR3 length is 16 residues.

The chain carries TRBV2 and TRBJ1-2, with TRBD1 as a possible D gene (5 bases). V was pared by 4 bases and J by 6 bases, with 15 bases between. Looked up from germline, CDR1 is SNHLY and CDR2 is FYNNEI. CDR3 size: 14 residues. The CDR3 sequence is CASSGRTPGDGYTF. CDR3 nucleotides: TGTGCCAGCAGTGGGCGGACACCCGGGGATGGCTACACCTTC.

This clone has just one count. This rearrangement joins TRBV15 to TRBJ1-4; weak D call: TRBD1 (5 bases). This CDR3 spans 18 amino acids. The V gene lost 5 bases and the J gene lost 3 bases, with 22 bases spanning the gap. Germline CDR1 and CDR2: LNHNV and YYDKDF (reference sequence). The CDR3 loop is CATSSPGGNRPPNEKLFF. Written as DNA, the CDR3 is TGTGCCACCAGCTCACCGGGGGGTAATAGACCACCTAATGAAAAACTGTTTTTT.

This clone was detected once. The CDR3 loop reads CAWSNGRRNSNQPQHF. The CDR3 DNA follows: TGTGCCTGGAGTAATGGGCGACGGAATAGCAATCAGCCCCAGCATTTT. The chain couples TRBV30 to TRBJ1-5; no clear D. The CDR3 has 16 amino acids. Between the trimmed V and J ends, which lost 2 bases and 0 bases, there was a span of 14 bases. CDR1 and CDR2 from the germline V gene are GTSNPN and SVGIG (reference sequence).

V gene TRBV4-1 combines with J gene TRBJ1-6; possibly TRBD1 for D (5 bases). The CDR3 covers 17 residues. The germline V gene encodes CDR1 MGHRA and CDR2 YSYEKL. Trimming took off 1 base at V and 1 base at J, with 11 bases between the two ends. As DNA, the CDR3 is TGCGCCAGCAGCCAAGTAGGGGCACGGTCCTATAATTCACCCCTCCACTTT. Protein: CASSQVGARSYNSPLHF.

This clone appeared a single time. The chain links TRBV6-6 to TRBJ2-2, with TRBD2 matching 11 bases. The CDR3 is 15 amino acids. CDR1 and CDR2 from the germline V gene are MNHNY and SVGAGI (reference sequence). The V segment lost 5 bases and the J segment 10 bases; nucleotides outside the gene matches: 9. The CDR3 nucleotides are TGTGCCAGCAGTGCCACTAGCGGGGGAAACAAGGAGCTGTTTTTT. Protein: CASSATSGGNKELFF.

This clone was recorded only once. The rearrangement joins TRBV6-5 to TRBJ2-7, with D hard to call. Trimming removed 6 bases at V and 1 base at J, with 16 bases between. The CDR3 is 15 amino acids. The germline gives CDR1 MNHEY, CDR2 SVGAGI. The CDR3 loop is CASSVAGRSSYEQYF. CDR3 nucleotide sequence: TGTGCCAGCAGCGTCGCCGGGCGCTCGTCCTACGAGCAGTACTTC.

As concerns this clone: This sample also contains other DNA sequences that code for the same CDR3. The rearrangement links TRBV9 to TRBJ2-3; D is undetermined. The CDR3 covers 13 residues. Germline CDR1 is SGDLS and CDR2 is YYNGEE. The V and J ends lost 0 bases and 0 bases respectively, with 2 bases between them. The CDR3 here is CASSVDSTDTQYF. CDR3 coding DNA: TGTGCCAGCAGCGTAGACAGCACAGATACGCAGTATTTT. The complete variable domain, with remaining parts taken from reference TRBV9 and TRBJ2-3, reads DSGVTQTPKHLITATGQRVTLRCSPRSGDLSVYWYQQSLDQGLQFLIQYYNGEERAKGNILERFSAQQFPDLHSELNLSSLELGDSALYFCASSVDSTDTQYFGPGTRLTVL.

The CDR3 reads CSARPRQGERTAEAFF. DNA of the CDR3: TGCAGCGCCCGCCCAAGACAGGGCGAGAGGACGGCTGAAGCTTTCTTT. The chain combines TRBV29-1 with TRBJ1-1; 7 bases are a match to TRBD1. J lost 6 bases, V lost 7 bases, and 20 bases had no gene match. The CDR3 covers 16 residues. Germline values: CDR1 SQVTM, CDR2 ANQGSEA.